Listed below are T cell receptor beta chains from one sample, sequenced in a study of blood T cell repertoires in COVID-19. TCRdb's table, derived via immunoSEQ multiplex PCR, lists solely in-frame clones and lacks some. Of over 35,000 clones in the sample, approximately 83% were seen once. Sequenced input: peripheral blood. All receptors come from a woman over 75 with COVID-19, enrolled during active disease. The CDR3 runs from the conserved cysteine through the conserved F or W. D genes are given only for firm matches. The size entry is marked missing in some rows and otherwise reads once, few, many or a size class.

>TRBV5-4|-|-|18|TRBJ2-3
CASSFQSASSYYTDTQYF
TGTGCCAGCAGCTTTCAATCCGCTAGCTCCTACTACACAGATACGCAGTATTTT
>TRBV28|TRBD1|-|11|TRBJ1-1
CASTGTGARFF
TGTGCCAGCACCGGGACAGGGGCTCGGTTCTTT
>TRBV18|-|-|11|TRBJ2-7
CASSLGYEQYF
TGTGCCAGCTCCCTCGGCTACGAGCAGTACTTC
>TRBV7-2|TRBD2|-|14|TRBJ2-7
CASSALAGKYEQYF
TGTGCCAGCAGCGCACTAGCGGGGAAATACGAGCAGTACTTC
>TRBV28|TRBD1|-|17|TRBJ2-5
CASSLSRSSGGQETQYF
TGTGCCAGCAGTTTATCCCGCTCCTCAGGGGGCCAAGAGACCCAGTACTTC
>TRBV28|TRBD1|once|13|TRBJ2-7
CASTGTGRYEQYF
TGTGCCAGCACTGGGACAGGGCGCTACGAGCAGTACTTC
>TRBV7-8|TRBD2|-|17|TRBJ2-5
CASSLGGGGRAAETQYF
TGTGCCAGCAGCTTAGGGGGCGGCGGGAGGGCCGCGGAGACCCAGTACTTC
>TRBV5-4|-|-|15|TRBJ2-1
CASTPDGSSYNEQFF
TGTGCCAGCACCCCCGACGGGAGCTCCTACAATGAGCAGTTCTTC
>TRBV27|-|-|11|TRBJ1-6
CASRAGPTLHF
TGTGCCAGCAGGGCAGGGCCAACCCTCCACTTT
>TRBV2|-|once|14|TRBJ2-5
CASSRTGLQETQYF
TGTGCCAGCAGTCGGACTGGCCTCCAAGAGACCCAGTACTTC
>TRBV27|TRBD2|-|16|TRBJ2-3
CASSLSTSGMGDTQYF
TGTGCCAGCAGTTTATCGACTAGCGGGATGGGGGATACGCAGTATTTT
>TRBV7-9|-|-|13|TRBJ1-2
CASSLAAGWGYTF
TGTGCCAGCAGCTTAGCGGCAGGGTGGGGCTACACCTTC
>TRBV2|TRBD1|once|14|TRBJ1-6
CASSEKGGRSPLHF
TGTGCCAGCAGTGAAAAAGGGGGCAGATCACCCCTCCACTTT
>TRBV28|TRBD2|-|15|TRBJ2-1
CASTPGTSLWDEQFF
TGTGCCAGCACCCCCGGGACTAGCCTCTGGGATGAGCAGTTCTTC
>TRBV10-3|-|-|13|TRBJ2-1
CAISEDSYNEQFF
TGTGCCATCAGTGAAGACAGTTACAATGAGCAGTTCTTC
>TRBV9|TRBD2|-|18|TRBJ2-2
CASSVGLAGGPSTGELFF
TGTGCCAGCAGCGTAGGGCTAGCGGGAGGGCCTAGCACCGGGGAGCTGTTTTTT
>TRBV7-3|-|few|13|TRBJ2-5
CASSLNQQETQYF
TGTGCCAGCAGCCTAAATCAGCAAGAGACCCAGTACTTC
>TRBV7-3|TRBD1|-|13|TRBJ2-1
CASSPQGAVGQFF
TGTGCCAGCAGCCCACAGGGGGCGGTAGGGCAGTTCTTC
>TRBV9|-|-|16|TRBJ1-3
CASSPGPFRGGNTIYF
TGTGCCAGCAGCCCTGGGCCATTCAGGGGAGGAAACACCATATATTTT
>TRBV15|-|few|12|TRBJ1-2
CATSQGGYGYTF
TGTGCCACGTCACAGGGCGGGTATGGCTACACCTTC
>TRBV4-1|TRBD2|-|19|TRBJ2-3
CASSQDLRVGSGGTDTQYF
TGCGCCAGCAGCCAAGATCTTCGCGTCGGTAGCGGGGGCACAGATACGCAGTATTTT